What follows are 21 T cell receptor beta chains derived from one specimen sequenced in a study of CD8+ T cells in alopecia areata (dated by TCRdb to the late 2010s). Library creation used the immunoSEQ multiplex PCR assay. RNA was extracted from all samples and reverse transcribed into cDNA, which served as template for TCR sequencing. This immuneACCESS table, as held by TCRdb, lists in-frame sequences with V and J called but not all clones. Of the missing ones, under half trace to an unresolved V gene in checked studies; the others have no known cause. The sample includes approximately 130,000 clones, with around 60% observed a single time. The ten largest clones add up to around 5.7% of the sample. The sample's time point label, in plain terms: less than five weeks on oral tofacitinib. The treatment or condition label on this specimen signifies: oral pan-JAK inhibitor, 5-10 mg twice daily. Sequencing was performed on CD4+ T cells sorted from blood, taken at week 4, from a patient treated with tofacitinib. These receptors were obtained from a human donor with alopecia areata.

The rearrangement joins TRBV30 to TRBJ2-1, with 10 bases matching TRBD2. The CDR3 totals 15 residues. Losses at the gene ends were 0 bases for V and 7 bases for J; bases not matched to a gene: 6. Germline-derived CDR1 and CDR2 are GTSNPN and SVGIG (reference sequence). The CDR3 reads CAWSVGISGRNEQFF. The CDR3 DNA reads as TGTGCCTGGAGTGTAGGTATTAGCGGGAGGAATGAGCAGTTCTTC.

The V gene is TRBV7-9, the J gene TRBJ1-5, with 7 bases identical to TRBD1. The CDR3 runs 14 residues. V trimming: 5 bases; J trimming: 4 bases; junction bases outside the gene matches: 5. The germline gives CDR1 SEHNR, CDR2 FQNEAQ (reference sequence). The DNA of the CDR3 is TGTGCCAGCAGCATGACAGGGAGTAATCAGCCCCAGCATTTT. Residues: CASSMTGSNQPQHF.

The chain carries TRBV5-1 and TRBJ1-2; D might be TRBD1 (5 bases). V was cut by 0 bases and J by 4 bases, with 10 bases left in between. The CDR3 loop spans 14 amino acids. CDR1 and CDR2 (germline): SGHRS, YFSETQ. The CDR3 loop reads CASSLEARAYGYTF. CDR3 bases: TGCGCCAGCAGCTTGGAAGCCAGGGCCTATGGCTACACCTTC.

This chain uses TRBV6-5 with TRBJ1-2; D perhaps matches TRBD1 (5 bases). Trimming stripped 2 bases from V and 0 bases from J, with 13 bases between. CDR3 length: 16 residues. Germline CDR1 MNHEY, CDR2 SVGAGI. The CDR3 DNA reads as TGTGCCAGCAGTTACAGCGGGACCCCGGCTAACTATGGCTACACCTTC. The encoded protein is CASSYSGTPANYGYTF.

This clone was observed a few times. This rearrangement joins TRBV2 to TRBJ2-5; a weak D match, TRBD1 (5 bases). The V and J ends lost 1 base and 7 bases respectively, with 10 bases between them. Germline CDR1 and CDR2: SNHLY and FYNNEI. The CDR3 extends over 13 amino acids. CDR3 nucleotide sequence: TGTGCCAGCAGTGAAGATCGTAGGGGGACCCAGTACTTC. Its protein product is CASSEDRRGTQYF.

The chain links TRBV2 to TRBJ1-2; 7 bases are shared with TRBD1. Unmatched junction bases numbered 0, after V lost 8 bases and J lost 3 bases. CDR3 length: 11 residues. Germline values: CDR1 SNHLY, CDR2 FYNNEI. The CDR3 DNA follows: TGTGCCAGCGACAGGGACTATGGCTACACCTTC. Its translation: CASDRDYGYTF.

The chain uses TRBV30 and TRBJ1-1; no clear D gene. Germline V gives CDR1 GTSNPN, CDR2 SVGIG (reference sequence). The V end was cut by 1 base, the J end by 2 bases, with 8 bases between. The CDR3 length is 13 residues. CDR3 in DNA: TGTGCCTGGAGTGGAGATGAAAACACTGAAGCTTTCTTT. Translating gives CAWSGDENTEAFF.

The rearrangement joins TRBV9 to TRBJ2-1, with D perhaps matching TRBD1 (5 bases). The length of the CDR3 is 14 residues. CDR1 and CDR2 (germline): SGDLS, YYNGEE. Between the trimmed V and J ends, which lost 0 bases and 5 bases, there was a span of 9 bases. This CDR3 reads CASSVAARDNEQFF. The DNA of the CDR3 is TGTGCCAGCAGCGTAGCTGCCAGGGACAATGAGCAGTTCTTC. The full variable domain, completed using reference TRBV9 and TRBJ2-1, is DSGVTQTPKHLITATGQRVTLRCSPRSGDLSVYWYQQSLDQGLQFLIQYYNGEERAKGNILERFSAQQFPDLHSELNLSSLELGDSALYFCASSVAARDNEQFFGPGTRLTVL.

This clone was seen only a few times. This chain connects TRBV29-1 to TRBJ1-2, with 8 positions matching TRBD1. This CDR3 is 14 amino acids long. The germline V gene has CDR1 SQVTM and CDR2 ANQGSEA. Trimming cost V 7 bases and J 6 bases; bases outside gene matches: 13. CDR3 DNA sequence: TGCAGCGCCCGGGTCGCGCAGGGGGCCAATGGCTACACCTTC. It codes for CSARVAQGANGYTF.

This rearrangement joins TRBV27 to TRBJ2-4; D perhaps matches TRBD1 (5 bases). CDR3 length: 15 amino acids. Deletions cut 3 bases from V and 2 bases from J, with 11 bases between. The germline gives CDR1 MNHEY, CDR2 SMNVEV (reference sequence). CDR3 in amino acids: CASSLPGLPKNIQYF. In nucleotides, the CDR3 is TGTGCCAGCAGTTTGCCAGGGTTGCCCAAAAACATTCAGTACTTC.

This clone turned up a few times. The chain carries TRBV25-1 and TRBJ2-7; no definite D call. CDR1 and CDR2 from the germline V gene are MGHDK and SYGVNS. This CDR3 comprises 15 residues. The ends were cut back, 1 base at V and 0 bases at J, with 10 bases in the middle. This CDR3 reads CASSELHGSSYEQYF. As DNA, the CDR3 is TGTGCCAGCAGTGAATTACACGGAAGCTCCTACGAGCAGTACTTC.

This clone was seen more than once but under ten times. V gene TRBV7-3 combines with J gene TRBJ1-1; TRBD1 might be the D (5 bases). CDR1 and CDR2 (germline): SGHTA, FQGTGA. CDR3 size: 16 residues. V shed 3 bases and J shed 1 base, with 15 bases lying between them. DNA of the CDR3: TGTGCCAGCAGCTTTAAGCAGGGTCTTCCGAACACTGAAGCTTTCTTT. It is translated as CASSFKQGLPNTEAFF.

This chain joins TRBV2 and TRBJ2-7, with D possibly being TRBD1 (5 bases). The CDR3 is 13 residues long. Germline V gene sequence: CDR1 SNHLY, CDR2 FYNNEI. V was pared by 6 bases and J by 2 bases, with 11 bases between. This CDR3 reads CASRTGQTYEQYF. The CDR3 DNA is TGTGCCAGCAGAACAGGTCAAACCTACGAGCAGTACTTC.

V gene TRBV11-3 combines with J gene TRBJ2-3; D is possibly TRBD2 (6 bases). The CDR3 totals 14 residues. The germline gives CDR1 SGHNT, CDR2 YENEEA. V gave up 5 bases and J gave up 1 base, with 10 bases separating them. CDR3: CASSPGLGTDTQYF. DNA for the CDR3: TGTGCCAGCAGCCCGGGACTCGGCACAGATACGCAGTATTTT. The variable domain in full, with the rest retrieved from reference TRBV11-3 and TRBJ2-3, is EAGVVQSPRYKIIEKKQPVAFWCNPISGHNTLYWYLQNLGQGPELLIRYENEEAVDDSQLPKDRFSAERLKGVDSTLKIQPAELGDSAVYLCASSPGLGTDTQYFGPGTRLTVL.

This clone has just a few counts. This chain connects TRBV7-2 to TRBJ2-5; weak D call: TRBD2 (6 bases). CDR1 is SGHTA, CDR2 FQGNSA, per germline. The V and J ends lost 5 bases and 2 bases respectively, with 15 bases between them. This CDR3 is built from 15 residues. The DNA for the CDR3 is TGTGCCAGCAGCGTCGATAGCGGCGTACAAGAGACCCAGTACTTC. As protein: CASSVDSGVQETQYF.

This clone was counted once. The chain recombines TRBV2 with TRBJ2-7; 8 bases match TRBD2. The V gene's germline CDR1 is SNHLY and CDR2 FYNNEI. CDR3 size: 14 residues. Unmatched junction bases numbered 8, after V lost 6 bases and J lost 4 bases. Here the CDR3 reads CASSTLGGRYEQYF. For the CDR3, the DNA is TGTGCCAGCAGCACCCTTGGCGGGAGGTACGAGCAGTACTTC.

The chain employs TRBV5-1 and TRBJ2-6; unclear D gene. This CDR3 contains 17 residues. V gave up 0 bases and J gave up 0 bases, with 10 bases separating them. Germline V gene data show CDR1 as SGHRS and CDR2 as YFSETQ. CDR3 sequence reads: CASSLVPQNSGANVLTF. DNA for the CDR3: TGCGCCAGCAGCTTGGTCCCACAGAACTCTGGGGCCAACGTCCTGACTTTC.

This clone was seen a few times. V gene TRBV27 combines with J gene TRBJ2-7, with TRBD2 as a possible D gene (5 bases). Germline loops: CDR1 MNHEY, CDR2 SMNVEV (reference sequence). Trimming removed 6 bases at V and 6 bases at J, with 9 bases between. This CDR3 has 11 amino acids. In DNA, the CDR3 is TGTGCCAGCAGAACCGGGGTCGAGCAGTACTTC. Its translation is CASRTGVEQYF.

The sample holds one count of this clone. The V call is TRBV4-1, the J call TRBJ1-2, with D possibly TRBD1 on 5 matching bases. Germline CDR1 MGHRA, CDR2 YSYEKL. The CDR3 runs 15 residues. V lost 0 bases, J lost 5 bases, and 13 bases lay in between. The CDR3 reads CASSQDRAKEYGYTF. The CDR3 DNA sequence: TGCGCCAGCAGCCAAGACAGGGCCAAAGAGTATGGCTACACCTTC.

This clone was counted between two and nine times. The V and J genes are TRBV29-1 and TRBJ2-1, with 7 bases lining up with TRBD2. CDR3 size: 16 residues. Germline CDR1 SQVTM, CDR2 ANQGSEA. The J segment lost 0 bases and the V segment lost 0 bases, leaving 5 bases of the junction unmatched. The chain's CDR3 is CSVEDPGGHSYNEQFF. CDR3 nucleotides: TGCAGCGTTGAAGATCCGGGGGGTCACTCCTACAATGAGCAGTTCTTC.

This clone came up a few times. The CDR3 bases are TGTGCCTGGACCCCCCCGGGTGCCATAGCCAAAAACATTCAGTACTTC. Protein product: CAWTPPGAIAKNIQYF. This sequence joins TRBV30 and TRBJ2-4; D gene unclear. This CDR3 comprises 16 residues. Germline V gene data show CDR1 as GTSNPN and CDR2 as SVGIG (reference sequence). Trimming shortened V by 4 bases and J by 0 bases, and 16 bases separated the two germline ends.